Below are 30 T cell receptor beta chains sequenced from a single sample in a study of blood T cell repertoires in COVID-19. Method: immunoSEQ multiplex PCR; TCRdb's copy keeps in-frame clones and lacks some. Counted here are 40,000 to 60,000 clones, about nine tenths occurring once; the ten biggest clones make up 2.1%. Sequencing input: peripheral blood. These receptors came from a woman older than 75 with COVID-19, enrolled during active disease.

J is TRBJ2-7 and V is TRBV6-5; D uncertain. Germline assignment: CDR1 MNHEY and CDR2 SVGAGI. Trimming removed 10 bases from V and 4 bases from J, with 8 bases in between. CDR3 length: 10 amino acids. CDR3 coding DNA: TGTGCCAACAGATTATACGAGCAGTACTTC. Amino acids: CANRLYEQYF.

V is TRBV5-6 and J is TRBJ1-5, with unresolved D. V lost 2 bases, J lost 0 bases, and 9 bases lay in between. Germline loops: CDR1 SGHDT, CDR2 YYEEEE. The CDR3 contains 15 residues. Here the CDR3 reads CASSFSEISNQPQHF. The CDR3 DNA reads as TGTGCCAGCAGCTTTTCAGAAATTAGCAATCAGCCCCAGCATTTT.

This rearrangement joins TRBV5-1 to TRBJ1-2; unclear D gene. V was pared by 0 bases and J by 8 bases, with 8 bases between. CDR1 and CDR2 from the germline V gene are SGHRS and YFSETQ. CDR3 size: 12 residues. In DNA form, the CDR3 reads TGCGCCAGCAGCTTGGCAGCGGAGGGCTACACCTTC. It encodes CASSLAAEGYTF.

The CDR3 DNA follows: TGTGCCAGCAGTGACCCGAGCTCCTACAATGAGCAGTTCTTC. Amino acids: CASSDPSSYNEQFF. V usage is TRBV6-4 and J usage is TRBJ2-1, with unresolved D. CDR1 MRHNA and CDR2 SNTAGT come from the germline V gene. The CDR3 has 14 residues. Deletions cut 2 bases from V and 0 bases from J, with 5 bases between.

The chain links TRBV7-9 to TRBJ2-7, with TRBD1 matching 8 bases. In germline, CDR1 is SEHNR, CDR2 FQNEAQ (reference sequence). The CDR3 is 16 amino acids. The J segment lost 2 bases and the V segment lost 5 bases, leaving 11 bases of the junction unmatched. The CDR3 spells CASSQQGGLKAYEQYF. The CDR3 DNA sequence: TGTGCCAGCAGCCAACAGGGGGGCTTGAAGGCCTACGAGCAGTACTTC.

The chain uses TRBV7-2 and TRBJ1-2; D unclear. V shed 1 base and J shed 5 bases, with 11 bases lying between them. The germline V gene has CDR1 SGHTA and CDR2 FQGNSA. This CDR3 is 14 amino acids long. CDR3 coding DNA: TGTGCCAGCAGCTTAGATCCCCGGGAGTATGGCTACACCTTC. Protein product: CASSLDPREYGYTF.

This rearrangement joins TRBV9 to TRBJ1-3; tentatively, D is TRBD1 (5 bases). Trimming left V 0 bases short and J 0 bases short, with 10 bases between. From germline, CDR1 is SGDLS and CDR2 YYNGEE. There are 16 residues in the CDR3. In nucleotides, the CDR3 is TGTGCCAGCAGCGTAGAACAGGCCCTCTCTGGAAACACCATATATTTT. As protein: CASSVEQALSGNTIYF.

The CDR3 bases are TGTGCCAGCAGCCAAGTCTTGGGCGTCAGGGGCGACACTTCTGGAAACACCATATATTTT. Its protein product is CASSQVLGVRGDTSGNTIYF. This chain joins TRBV3-1 (or the pseudogene TRBV3-2) and TRBJ1-3; a weak D match, TRBD1 (6 bases). V dropped 1 base and J dropped 1 base, with 23 bases sitting between them. Germline-derived CDR1 and CDR2 are LGHDT and YNNKEL (reference sequence). The CDR3 extends over 20 amino acids.

The table lists this clone with a few counts. The rearrangement uses TRBV11-2 and TRBJ1-2; TRBD1 is a possible D gene (6 bases). The CDR3 runs to 13 residues. Trimming pared 6 bases from V and 6 bases from J, leaving 14 bases between. Germline values: CDR1 SGHAT, CDR2 FQNNGV. The CDR3 here is CASSHGTLNGYTF. CDR3 bases: TGTGCCAGCAGTCACGGGACACTCAATGGCTACACCTTC.

This clone is medium-sized (0.01 to 0.1%) within its sample. The chain joins TRBV7-2 to TRBJ1-3, with D unclear. The CDR3 totals 15 residues. Trimming took 2 bases from V and 2 from J, leaving 10 bases between them. The germline V gene has CDR1 SGHTA and CDR2 FQGNSA. CDR3 loop: CASSLREAAGNTIYF. DNA of the CDR3: TGTGCCAGCAGCTTACGGGAAGCTGCTGGAAACACCATATATTTT.

V usage is TRBV12-3 or TRBV12-4 and J usage is TRBJ1-2; TRBD1 agrees at 7 bases. The CDR3 consists of 13 residues. V lost 6 bases, J lost 6 bases, and 7 bases stayed unmatched. Here the CDR3 DNA reads TGTGCCAGCAGCCCGGGACAGCCGAATGGCTACACCTTC. Protein product: CASSPGQPNGYTF.

The gene calls are TRBV6-6 and TRBJ1-4; D not resolved. The CDR3 contains 14 residues. CDR1 MNHNY and CDR2 SVGAGI come from the germline V gene (reference sequence). The V and J ends lost 5 bases and 4 bases respectively, with 11 bases between them. This CDR3 reads CASSTNGLNEKLFF. CDR3 DNA: TGTGCCAGCAGTACGAATGGGCTTAATGAAAAACTGTTTTTT.

The genes are TRBV3-1 (or the pseudogene TRBV3-2) and TRBJ1-1; D is perhaps TRBD1 (6 bases). The CDR3 totals 16 residues. Trimming cost V 4 bases and J 3 bases, with 18 bases left between them. Germline-derived CDR1 and CDR2 are LGHDT and YNNKEL (reference sequence). Written as DNA, the CDR3 is TGTGCCAGCAGCCTAATAATTCAGGGGTTCGACACTGAAGCTTTCTTT. Its translation: CASSLIIQGFDTEAFF.

V and J are TRBV19 and TRBJ2-7, with D unclear. V lost 2 bases to trimming and J lost 0 bases, with 11 bases between them. Germline CDR1 and CDR2: LNHDA and SQIVND (reference sequence). The CDR3 loop spans 15 amino acids. The CDR3 spells CASSIHGYSSYEQYF. CDR3 sequence (DNA): TGTGCCAGTAGTATACACGGGTATAGCTCCTACGAGCAGTACTTC. The variable domain in full, completed from reference TRBV19 and TRBJ2-7, reads DGGITQSPKYLFRKEGQNVTLSCEQNLNHDAMYWYRQDPGQGLRLIYYSQIVNDFQKGDIAEGYSVSREKKESFPLTVTSAQKNPTAFYLCASSIHGYSSYEQYFGPGTRLTVT.

A note on this clone: Other DNA sequences within the sample encode an identical CDR3. V usage is TRBV7-8 and J usage is TRBJ1-5, with 7 bases fitting TRBD1. J gave up 7 bases and V 5 bases, and 5 bases lay outside the gene matches. The CDR3 consists of 13 residues. CDR1 and CDR2 from the germline V gene are SGHVS and FQNEAQ. CDR3 sequence: CASSPGGRQPQHF. Here the CDR3 DNA reads TGTGCCAGCAGCCCAGGGGGGCGACAGCCCCAGCATTTT.

The rearrangement links TRBV6-5 to TRBJ2-7, with 10 positions matching TRBD2. The V and J ends lost 5 bases and 2 bases, in that order; junction bases with no gene match: 3. This CDR3 has 14 residues. From germline, CDR1 is MNHEY and CDR2 SVGAGI. CDR3: CASSKREGPYEQYF. The CDR3 bases are TGTGCCAGCAGTAAGCGGGAGGGCCCCTACGAGCAGTACTTC.

This chain uses TRBV29-1 with TRBJ1-1; no firm D call. Germline assignment: CDR1 SQVTM and CDR2 ANQGSEA. This CDR3 contains 12 residues. Trimming stripped 3 bases from V and 10 bases from J, with 15 bases between. The CDR3 nucleotides are TGCAGCGTTGATCGGTCCTCCGGCGGAGCTTTCTTT. This sequence encodes CSVDRSSGGAFF.

The chain uses TRBV3-1 (or the pseudogene TRBV3-2) and TRBJ2-5; 12 bases are shared with TRBD2. V shed 3 bases and J 0 bases; nucleotides not matched to a gene: 8. There are 18 residues in the CDR3. From germline, CDR1 is LGHDT and CDR2 YNNKEL (reference sequence). CDR3: CASSQGRLAGGYQETQYF. DNA for the CDR3: TGTGCCAGCAGCCAGGGGCGCCTAGCGGGAGGGTACCAAGAGACCCAGTACTTC.

This chain connects TRBV6-5 to TRBJ1-4; TRBD1 aligns across 7 bases. The CDR3 covers 15 residues. The germline CDR1 and CDR2 sequences are MNHEY and SVGAGI. The V gene end was trimmed by 7 bases and the J gene end by 7 bases; junction bases not matched to a gene: 12. Written as DNA, the CDR3 is TGTGCCAGCATACTGACTAAGGGGGCAGGTGAAAAACTGTTTTTT. This gives the protein CASILTKGAGEKLFF.

This clone was seen a handful of times. The rearrangement links TRBV5-6 to TRBJ1-6, with 7 nucleotides matching TRBD1. Trimming removed 2 bases from V and 7 bases from J; junction bases left unmatched: 6. CDR1 and CDR2 (germline): SGHDT, YYEEEE. This CDR3 is built from 15 residues. CDR3 bases: TGTGCCAGCAGCTTATTAGAGGGGGCGAATTCACCCCTCCACTTT. Amino acids: CASSLLEGANSPLHF. The full variable domain, with the rest looked up from reference TRBV5-6 and TRBJ1-6, is DAGVTQSPTHLIKTRGQQVTLRCSPKSGHDTVSWYQQALGQGPQFIFQYYEEEERQRGNFPDRFSGHQFPNYSSELNVNALLLGDSALYLCASSLLEGANSPLHFGNGTRLTVT.

The chain is built from TRBV5-1 and TRBJ1-6; 11 nucleotides align to TRBD1. Germline trimming cut 3 bases from V and 9 bases from J; bases unmatched to any gene: 2. The CDR3 consists of 14 residues. CDR1 is SGHRS and CDR2 is YFSETQ in the germline V gene. In nucleotides, the CDR3 is TGCGCCAGCAGCTCCGGGACAGGGGGTTCACCCCTCCACTTT. It translates to CASSSGTGGSPLHF.

The chain links TRBV18 to TRBJ2-7; TRBD2 agrees at 7 bases. The length of the CDR3 is 15 residues. Germline V lookup: CDR1 KGHSH, CDR2 LQKENI. V lost 3 bases to trimming and J lost 0 bases; unmatched junction nucleotides: 5. CDR3 loop: CASSPRGVGSYEQYF. CDR3 DNA: TGTGCCAGCTCACCTCGGGGGGTGGGCTCCTACGAGCAGTACTTC. The full variable domain, its missing parts supplied by reference TRBV18 and TRBJ2-7, is NAGVMQNPRHLVRRRGQEARLRCSPMKGHSHVYWYRQLPEEGLKFMVYLQKENIIDESGMPKERFSAEFPKEGPSILRIQQVVRGDSAAYFCASSPRGVGSYEQYFGPGTRLTVT.

V and J are TRBV27 and TRBJ1-1, with 10 bases aligning to TRBD1. Germline V CDR1 and CDR2: MNHEY, SMNVEV (reference sequence). After removal of 4 bases from V and 5 bases from J, the junction contained 7 bases not matched to a gene. The CDR3 is made up of 15 amino acids. The chain's CDR3 is CASSSLGTGETEAFF. The CDR3 bases are TGTGCCAGCAGTTCCCTCGGGACAGGGGAAACTGAAGCTTTCTTT.

The chain is built from TRBV6-5 and TRBJ1-4; 7 bases map to TRBD1. The CDR3 loop spans 14 amino acids. The V segment lost 5 bases and the J segment 7 bases; nucleotides outside the gene matches: 7. The germline gives CDR1 MNHEY, CDR2 SVGAGI. The CDR3 reads CASSQQGRGEKLFF. The CDR3 DNA is TGTGCCAGCAGTCAACAGGGGCGCGGTGAAAAACTGTTTTTT.

The rearrangement uses TRBV6-5 and TRBJ2-7; possibly TRBD2 for D (6 bases). The germline V gene has CDR1 MNHEY and CDR2 SVGAGI. CDR3 length: 14 residues. V was shortened by 7 bases and J by 2 bases, with 15 bases between the two germline ends. The CDR3 loop is CASTKGTGTYEQYF. The CDR3 region has the DNA TGTGCCAGCACCAAGGGGACTGGGACCTACGAGCAGTACTTC.

V and J are TRBV6-6 and TRBJ2-3; tentatively, D is TRBD1 or TRBD2 (5 bases each). The V end was cut by 5 bases, the J end by 2 bases, with 11 bases between. There are 14 residues in the CDR3. CDR1 and CDR2 from the germline V gene are MNHNY and SVGAGI (reference sequence). CDR3 sequence (DNA): TGTGCCAGCAGTCGACAGCGGACCACAGATACGCAGTATTTT. Residues: CASSRQRTTDTQYF.

The gene calls are TRBV19 and TRBJ1-2; TRBD1 aligns across 8 bases. CDR1 is LNHDA, CDR2 SQIVND, per germline (reference sequence). V dropped 1 base and J dropped 8; count of bases not matched to a gene: 9. This CDR3 contains 15 residues. The DNA for the CDR3 is TGTGCCAGTAGTATAGTCGCGGGACAGGTCCGAGGCTACACCTTC. It is translated as CASSIVAGQVRGYTF.

The V gene is TRBV10-2, the J gene TRBJ1-1, with TRBD1 matching over 8 bases. V dropped 5 bases and J dropped 2; count of bases not matched to a gene: 10. This CDR3 is 16 amino acids long. Germline CDR1 reads WSHSY; CDR2 reads SAAADI. DNA for the CDR3: TGCGCCAGCAGTCACGGCAGGGGGCCTCCTAACACTGAAGCTTTCTTT. It encodes CASSHGRGPPNTEAFF.

The genes are TRBV2 and TRBJ1-1; 7 bases are shared with TRBD1. With 6 bases clipped from V and 2 bases from J, the junction kept 12 bases outside the gene matches. From germline, CDR1 is SNHLY and CDR2 FYNNEI. CDR3 length equals 16 residues. CDR3 protein: CASSLRQGTKNTEAFF. CDR3 coding DNA: TGTGCCAGCAGCCTAAGACAGGGTACGAAAAACACTGAAGCTTTCTTT.

This chain uses TRBV30 with TRBJ1-6; 7 bases are shared with TRBD1. The CDR3 loop spans 13 amino acids. Germline V lookup: CDR1 GTSNPN, CDR2 SVGIG (reference sequence). The ends lost 5 bases at V and 9 bases at J; junction bases unmatched: 7. CDR3 sequence: CAWAGTGVSPLHF. In DNA form, the CDR3 reads TGTGCCTGGGCCGGTACAGGGGTTTCACCCCTCCACTTT.